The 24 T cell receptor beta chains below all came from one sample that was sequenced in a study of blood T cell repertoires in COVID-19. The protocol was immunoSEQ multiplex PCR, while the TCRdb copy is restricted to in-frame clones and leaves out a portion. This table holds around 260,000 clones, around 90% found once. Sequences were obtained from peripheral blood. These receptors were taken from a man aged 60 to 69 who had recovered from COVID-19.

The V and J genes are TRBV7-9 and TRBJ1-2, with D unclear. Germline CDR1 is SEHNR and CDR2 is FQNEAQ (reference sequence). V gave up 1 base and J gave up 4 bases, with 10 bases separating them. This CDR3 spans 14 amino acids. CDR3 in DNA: TGTGCCAGCAGCTTAGGGGTGGGCAGCTATGGCTACACCTTC. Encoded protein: CASSLGVGSYGYTF.

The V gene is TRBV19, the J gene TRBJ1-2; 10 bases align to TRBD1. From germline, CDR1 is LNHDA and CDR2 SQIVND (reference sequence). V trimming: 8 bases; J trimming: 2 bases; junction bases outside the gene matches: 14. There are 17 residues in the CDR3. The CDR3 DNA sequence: TGTGCCAGTCGAAGGCCGGGACAGGGGACGGCGAACTATGGCTACACCTTC. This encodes CASRRPGQGTANYGYTF.

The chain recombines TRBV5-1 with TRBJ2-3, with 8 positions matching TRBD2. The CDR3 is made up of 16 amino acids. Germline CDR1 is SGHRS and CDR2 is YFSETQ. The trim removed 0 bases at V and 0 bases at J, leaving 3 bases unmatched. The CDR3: CASSLDAGGSTDTQYF. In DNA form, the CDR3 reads TGCGCCAGCAGCTTGGATGCGGGGGGTAGCACAGATACGCAGTATTTT.

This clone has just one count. The CDR3 is CSVGFGTGVDEQYF. The CDR3 DNA sequence: TGCAGCGTTGGGTTTGGGACAGGGGTGGACGAGCAGTACTTC. The V call is TRBV29-1, the J call TRBJ2-7, with TRBD1 identical over 10 bases. In germline, CDR1 is SQVTM, CDR2 ANQGSEA. V lost 4 bases, J lost 5 bases, and 8 bases stayed unmatched. The CDR3 has 14 residues.

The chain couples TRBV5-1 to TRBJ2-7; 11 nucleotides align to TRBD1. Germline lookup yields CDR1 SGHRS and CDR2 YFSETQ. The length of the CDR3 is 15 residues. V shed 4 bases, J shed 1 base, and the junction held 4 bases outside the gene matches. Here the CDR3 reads CASSRDRGNSYEQYF. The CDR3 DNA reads TGCGCCAGCAGCCGGGACAGGGGGAATTCCTACGAGCAGTACTTC.

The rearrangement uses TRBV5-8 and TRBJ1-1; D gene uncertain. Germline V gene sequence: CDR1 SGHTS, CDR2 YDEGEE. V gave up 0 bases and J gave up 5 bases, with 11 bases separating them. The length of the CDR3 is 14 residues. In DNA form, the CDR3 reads TGTGCCAGCAGCTTGGCGGGAAGACGGACTGAAGCTTTCTTT. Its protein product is CASSLAGRRTEAFF.

The CDR3 spells CATSRDWGAGADTQYF. CDR3 DNA: TGTGCCACCAGCAGAGATTGGGGAGCAGGGGCAGATACGCAGTATTTT. The chain uses TRBV15 and TRBJ2-3; the D gene is possibly TRBD1 (6 bases). V dropped 0 bases and J dropped 4 bases, with 14 bases sitting between them. Germline V lookup: CDR1 LNHNV, CDR2 YYDKDF (reference sequence). This CDR3 contains 16 residues.

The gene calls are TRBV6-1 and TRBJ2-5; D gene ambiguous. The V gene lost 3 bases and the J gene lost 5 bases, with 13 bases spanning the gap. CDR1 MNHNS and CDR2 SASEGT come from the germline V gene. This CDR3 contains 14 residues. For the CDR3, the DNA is TGTGCCAGCAGTGATCTAACCGTGGTCGAGACCCAGTACTTC. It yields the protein CASSDLTVVETQYF.

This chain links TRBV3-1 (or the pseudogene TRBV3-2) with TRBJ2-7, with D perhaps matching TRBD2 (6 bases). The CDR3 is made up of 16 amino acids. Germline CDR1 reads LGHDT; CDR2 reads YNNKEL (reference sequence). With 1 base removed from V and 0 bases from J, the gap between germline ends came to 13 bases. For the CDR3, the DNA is TGTGCCAGCAGCCAAGGGGGTAGCGGACCCTCCTACGAGCAGTACTTC. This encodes CASSQGGSGPSYEQYF.

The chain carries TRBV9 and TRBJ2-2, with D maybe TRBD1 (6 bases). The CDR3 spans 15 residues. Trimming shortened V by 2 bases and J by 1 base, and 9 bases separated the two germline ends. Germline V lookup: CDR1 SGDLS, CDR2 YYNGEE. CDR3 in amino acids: CASSVQGRNTGELFF. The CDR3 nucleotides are TGTGCCAGCAGCGTTCAGGGGAGGAACACCGGGGAGCTGTTTTTT.

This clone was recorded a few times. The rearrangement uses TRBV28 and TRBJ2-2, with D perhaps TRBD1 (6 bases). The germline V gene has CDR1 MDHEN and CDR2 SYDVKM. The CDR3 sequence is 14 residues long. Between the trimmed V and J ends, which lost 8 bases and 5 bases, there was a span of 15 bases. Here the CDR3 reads CASGLSGVTGELFF. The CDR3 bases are TGTGCCAGCGGGCTTTCAGGGGTGACCGGGGAGCTGTTTTTT.

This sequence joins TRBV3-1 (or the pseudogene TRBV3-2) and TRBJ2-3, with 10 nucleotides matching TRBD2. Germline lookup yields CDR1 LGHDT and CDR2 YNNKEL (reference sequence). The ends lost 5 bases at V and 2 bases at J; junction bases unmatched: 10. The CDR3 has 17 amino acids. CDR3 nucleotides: TGTGCCAGCAGCGATACTCGAGCGGGGGGGCCCACAGATACGCAGTATTTT. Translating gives CASSDTRAGGPTDTQYF.

In DNA form, the CDR3 reads TGTGCCAGTAGTCAAGACAGGGCCGAGCAGTACTTC. Its translation: CASSQDRAEQYF. The gene calls are TRBV19 and TRBJ2-7, with TRBD1 identical over 7 bases. Germline CDR1 is LNHDA and CDR2 is SQIVND (reference sequence). Trimming took 5 bases from V and 6 from J; bases not matched to a gene: 4. The CDR3 length is 12 residues. Drawing the rest from reference TRBV19 and TRBJ2-7, the complete variable domain is DGGITQSPKYLFRKEGQNVTLSCEQNLNHDAMYWYRQDPGQGLRLIYYSQIVNDFQKGDIAEGYSVSREKKESFPLTVTSAQKNPTAFYLCASSQDRAEQYFGPGTRLTVT.

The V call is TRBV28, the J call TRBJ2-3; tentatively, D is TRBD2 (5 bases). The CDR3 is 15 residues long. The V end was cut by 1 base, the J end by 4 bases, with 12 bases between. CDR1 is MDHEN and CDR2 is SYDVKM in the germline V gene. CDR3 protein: CASSLSASTPDTQYF. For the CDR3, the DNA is TGTGCCAGCAGTTTATCTGCTAGCACGCCAGATACGCAGTATTTT.

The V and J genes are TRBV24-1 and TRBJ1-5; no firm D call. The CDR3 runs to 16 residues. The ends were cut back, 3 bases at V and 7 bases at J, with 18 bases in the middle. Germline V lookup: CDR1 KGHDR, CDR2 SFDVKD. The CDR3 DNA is TGTGCCACCAGTGATCCTACCGGAGCACCCGGCCAGCCCCAGCATTTT. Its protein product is CATSDPTGAPGQPQHF.

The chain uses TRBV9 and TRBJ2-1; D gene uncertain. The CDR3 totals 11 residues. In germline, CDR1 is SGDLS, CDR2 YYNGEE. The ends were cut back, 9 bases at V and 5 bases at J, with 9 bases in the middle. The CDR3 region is CAIEFDNEQFF. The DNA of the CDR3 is TGTGCCATAGAATTCGACAATGAGCAGTTCTTC. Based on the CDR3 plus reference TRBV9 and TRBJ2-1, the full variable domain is DSGVTQTPKHLITATGQRVTLRCSPRSGDLSVYWYQQSLDQGLQFLIQYYNGEERAKGNILERFSAQQFPDLHSELNLSSLELGDSALYFCAIEFDNEQFFGPGTRLTVL.

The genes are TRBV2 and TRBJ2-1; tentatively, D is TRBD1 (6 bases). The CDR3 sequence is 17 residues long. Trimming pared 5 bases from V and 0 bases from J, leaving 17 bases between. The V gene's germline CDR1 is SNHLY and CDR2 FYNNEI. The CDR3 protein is CASSLPRDKSSYNEQFF. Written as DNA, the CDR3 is TGTGCCAGCAGTCTACCCCGGGACAAGAGCTCCTACAATGAGCAGTTCTTC.

The CDR3: CASSLVIQGASPLHF. The CDR3 DNA is TGTGCCAGCAGCTTAGTGATACAGGGGGCTTCACCCCTCCACTTT. V usage is TRBV7-9 and J usage is TRBJ1-6; TRBD1 agrees at 9 bases. The V gene's germline CDR1 is SEHNR and CDR2 FQNEAQ (reference sequence). V lost 1 base, J lost 9 bases, and 4 bases stayed unmatched. This CDR3 spans 15 amino acids.

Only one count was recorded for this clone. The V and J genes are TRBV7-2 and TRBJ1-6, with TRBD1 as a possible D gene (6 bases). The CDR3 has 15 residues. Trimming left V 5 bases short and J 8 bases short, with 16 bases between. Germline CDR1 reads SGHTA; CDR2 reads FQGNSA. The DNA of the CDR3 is TGTGCCAGCAGCCAGCTAAGGGGGATTGATTCACCCCTCCACTTT. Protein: CASSQLRGIDSPLHF.

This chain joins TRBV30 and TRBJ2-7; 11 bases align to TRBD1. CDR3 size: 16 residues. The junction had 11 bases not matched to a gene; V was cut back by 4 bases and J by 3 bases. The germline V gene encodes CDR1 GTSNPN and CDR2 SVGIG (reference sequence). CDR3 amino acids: CAWNANVGTGGYEQYF. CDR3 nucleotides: TGTGCCTGGAATGCAAATGTAGGGACAGGGGGCTACGAGCAGTACTTC.

The CDR3 bases are TGCAGCGTTGGCCCCACAGGGGCTAATGAAAAACTGTTTTTT. This encodes CSVGPTGANEKLFF. The V gene is TRBV29-1, the J gene TRBJ1-4; 7 bases map to TRBD1. This CDR3 is built from 14 residues. With 4 bases clipped from V and 3 bases from J, the junction kept 5 bases outside the gene matches. Germline V lookup: CDR1 SQVTM, CDR2 ANQGSEA.

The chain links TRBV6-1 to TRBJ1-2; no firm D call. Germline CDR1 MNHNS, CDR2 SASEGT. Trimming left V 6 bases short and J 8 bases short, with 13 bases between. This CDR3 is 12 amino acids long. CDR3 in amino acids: CASSPPVVGYTF. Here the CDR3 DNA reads TGTGCCAGCAGCCCACCAGTCGTGGGCTACACCTTC.

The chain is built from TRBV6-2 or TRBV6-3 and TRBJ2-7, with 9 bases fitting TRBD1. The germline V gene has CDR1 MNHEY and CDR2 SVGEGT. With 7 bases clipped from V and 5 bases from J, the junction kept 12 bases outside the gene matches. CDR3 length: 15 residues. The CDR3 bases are TGTGCCAGCACCCCCACAGGGGGCGGTATCCACGAGCAGTACTTC. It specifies CASTPTGGGIHEQYF.

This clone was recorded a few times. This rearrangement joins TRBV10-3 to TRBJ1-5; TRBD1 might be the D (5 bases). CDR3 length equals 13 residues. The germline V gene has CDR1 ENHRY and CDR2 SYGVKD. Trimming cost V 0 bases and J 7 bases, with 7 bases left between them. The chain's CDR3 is CAISESTGQPQHF. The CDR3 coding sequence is TGTGCCATCAGTGAGTCAACAGGCCAGCCCCAGCATTTT.